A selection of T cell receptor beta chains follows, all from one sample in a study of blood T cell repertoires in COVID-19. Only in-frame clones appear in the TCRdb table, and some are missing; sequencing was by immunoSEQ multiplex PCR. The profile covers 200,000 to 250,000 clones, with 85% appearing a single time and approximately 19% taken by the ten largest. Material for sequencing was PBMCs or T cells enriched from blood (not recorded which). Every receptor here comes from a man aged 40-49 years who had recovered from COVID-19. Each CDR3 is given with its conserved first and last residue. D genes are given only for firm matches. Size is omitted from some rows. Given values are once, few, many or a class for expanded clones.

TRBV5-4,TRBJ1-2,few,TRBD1,TGTGCCAGCAGCTTCGGACAGGGCAGCTATGGCTACACCTTC,CASSFGQGSYGYTF
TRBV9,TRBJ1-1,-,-,TGTGCCAGCAGTCAGACCGGGGGGAACACTGAAGCTTTCTTT,CASSQTGGNTEAFF
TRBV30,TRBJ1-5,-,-,TGTGCCTGGAGTATCCAGGGTGGCAGGGGTAATCAGCCCCAGCATTTT,CAWSIQGGRGNQPQHF
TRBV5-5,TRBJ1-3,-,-,TGTGCCAGCAGCTTGGACCCCCCCGTCCTGGGGGGTAACACCATATATTTT,CASSLDPPVLGGNTIYF
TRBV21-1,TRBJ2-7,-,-,TGTGCCAGCAGCAAAGGGGACAGGGAACTTTACGAGCAGTACTTC,CASSKGDRELYEQYF
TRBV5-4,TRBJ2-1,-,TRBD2,TGTGCCAGCAGCTTAAGTAGCGGGAGTTCGTATGAGCAGTTCTTC,CASSLSSGSSYEQFF
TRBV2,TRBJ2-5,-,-,TGTGCCAGCAGTGAAACGATAGCCCAGTACTTC,CASSETIAQYF
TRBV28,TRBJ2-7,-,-,TGTGCCAGCACCGGGACTCCGACCTACGAGCAGTACTTC,CASTGTPTYEQYF
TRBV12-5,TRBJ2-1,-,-,TGTGCTAGTGGTTTGTGGAGCACCAATGAGCAGTTCTTC,CASGLWSTNEQFF
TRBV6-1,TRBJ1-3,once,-,TGTGCCAGCAGAGTAGGGCGGGGAGCCGGAAACACCATATATTTT,CASRVGRGAGNTIYF
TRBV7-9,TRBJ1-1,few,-,TGTGCCAGCAGCCCCCGGGGCACTGAAGCTTTCTTT,CASSPRGTEAFF
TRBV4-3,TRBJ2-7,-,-,TGCGCCAGCAGCCAAAGTTACGGGGATCGGCTCGAGCAGTACTTC,CASSQSYGDRLEQYF
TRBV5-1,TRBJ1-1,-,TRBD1,TGCGCCAGCAGCCCCGGGACAGGGTTCACTGAAGCTTTCTTT,CASSPGTGFTEAFF
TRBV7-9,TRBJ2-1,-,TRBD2,TGTGCCAGCAGCACACCCCGGGGGGATAGCTCCTACAATGAGCAGTTCTTC,CASSTPRGDSSYNEQFF
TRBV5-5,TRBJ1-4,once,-,TGTGCCAGCAGCCGAATCGAGATTACAACTAATGAAAAACTGTTTTTT,CASSRIEITTNEKLFF
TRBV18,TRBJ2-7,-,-,TGTGCCAGCTCACCGAGCAGGGTCAACGAGCAGTACTTC,CASSPSRVNEQYF
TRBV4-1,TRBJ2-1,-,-,TGCGCCAGCAGCCAAACTAGTTTTGAGCAGTTCTTC,CASSQTSFEQFF